Included here is one T cell receptor (beta chain) sequence, with context. The sample belongs to a study of cytomegalovirus exposure and HLA in healthy donors. Both 60 Vbeta primers and 13 Jbeta primers went into the PCR. Assay used: immunoSEQ multiplex PCR; TCRdb lists only in-frame clones, some missing. The sample shows over 100,000 clones, around 64% of them seen only once. From germline, CDR1 is SGHTA and CDR2 FQGTGA. Trimming took off 2 bases at V and 0 bases at J, with 10 bases between the two ends. This CDR3 has 15 residues. The sequenced sample was PBMCs. This receptor was obtained from a young man in good health and CMV-seropositive. The V gene is TRBV7-3, the J gene TRBJ2-5; possibly TRBD1 for D (6 bases). The CDR3 sequence is CASSLGQGYQETQYF. CDR3 coding DNA: TGTGCCAGCAGCTTAGGTCAGGGGTACCAAGAGACCCAGTACTTC.